The 31 T cell receptor beta chains given below trace back to one sample, sequenced in a study of OX40 agonist ivuxolimab in advanced cancers. TCRdb's table, derived via immunoSEQ multiplex PCR, lists solely in-frame clones and lacks some. This table holds more than 100,000 clones, 90% to 95% found once. The sample in question was CD4+ or CD8+ T cells sorted from blood, obtained in a trial of the OX40 agonist ivuxolimab. These receptors came from an adult with an advanced solid tumor such as melanoma, head and neck, liver or kidney cancer.

The chain carries TRBV4-3 and TRBJ2-1; D not certain. The V gene's germline CDR1 is LGHNA and CDR2 YSLEER. Trimming removed 0 bases from V and 8 bases from J, with 8 bases in between. The CDR3 extends over 13 amino acids. The DNA for the CDR3 is TGCGCCAGCAGCCAAGAATCGCAAGATGAGCAGTTCTTC. This gives the protein CASSQESQDEQFF.

The rearrangement uses TRBV10-2 and TRBJ1-5, with D perhaps TRBD1 (6 bases). There are 13 residues in the CDR3. The germline V gene has CDR1 WSHSY and CDR2 SAAADI. V was cut by 7 bases and J by 4 bases, with 11 bases left in between. The CDR3 here is CASTGGHNQPQHF. In DNA, the CDR3 is TGCGCCAGCACGGGGGGGCATAATCAGCCCCAGCATTTT.

V usage is TRBV6-6 and J usage is TRBJ1-2; 10 bases align to TRBD1. The CDR3 spans 16 residues. Unmatched junction bases numbered 1, after V lost 0 bases and J lost 0 bases. Germline-derived CDR1 and CDR2 are MNHNY and SVGAGI (reference sequence). CDR3 region: CASSYSTGGPNYGYTF. In nucleotides, the CDR3 is TGTGCCAGCAGTTACTCGACAGGGGGCCCTAACTATGGCTACACCTTC.

This rearrangement joins TRBV9 to TRBJ2-5; TRBD2 aligns across 7 bases. The V gene end was trimmed by 4 bases and the J gene end by 5 bases; junction bases not matched to a gene: 8. Germline CDR1 and CDR2: SGDLS and YYNGEE. The CDR3 has 14 amino acids. The CDR3 reads CASSTRLGGETQYF. The CDR3 DNA follows: TGTGCCAGCAGCACCCGCCTGGGGGGGGAGACCCAGTACTTC.

This chain uses TRBV19 with TRBJ1-2, with D hard to call. Germline loops: CDR1 LNHDA, CDR2 SQIVND (reference sequence). The CDR3 length is 14 residues. V was shortened by 5 bases and J by 1 base, with 11 bases between the two germline ends. CDR3 amino acids: CASSRDHSNYGYTF. In DNA, the CDR3 is TGTGCCAGTAGTCGGGATCACAGTAACTATGGCTACACCTTC.

This sequence joins TRBV10-2 and TRBJ1-4, with 7 nucleotides matching TRBD1. Germline V gene lookup returns CDR1 WSHSY and CDR2 SAAADI. The ends lost 6 bases at V and 4 bases at J; junction bases unmatched: 8. CDR3 length equals 15 residues. The CDR3, as DNA: TGCGCCAGCAGAACCTCCGGGACAGATAATGAAAAACTGTTTTTT. As protein: CASRTSGTDNEKLFF.

The chain employs TRBV5-1 and TRBJ2-3, with a possible D match to TRBD2 (8 bases). Germline V gene sequence: CDR1 SGHRS, CDR2 YFSETQ. This CDR3 spans 17 amino acids. Deletions cut 4 bases from V and 4 bases from J, with 22 bases between. CDR3 protein: CASSLEGAGGGADTQYF. The CDR3 nucleotides read TGCGCCAGCAGCCTGGAGGGGGCGGGAGGAGGAGCAGATACGCAGTATTTT.

The gene calls are TRBV19 and TRBJ1-4, with D unresolved. CDR1 LNHDA and CDR2 SQIVND come from the germline V gene (reference sequence). This CDR3 spans 14 amino acids. V lost 3 bases to trimming and J lost 7 bases, with 12 bases between them. The CDR3 DNA follows: TGTGCCAGTAGTATTGAGGGAAGGCGTGAAAAACTGTTTTTT. It codes for CASSIEGRREKLFF.

The CDR3 DNA is TGTGCCAGCTCTACCGGGACAACCTCTGGAAACACCATATATTTT. It specifies CASSTGTTSGNTIYF. The V and J genes are TRBV18 and TRBJ1-3; D is possibly TRBD1 (6 bases). The germline CDR1 and CDR2 sequences are KGHSH and LQKENI. Trimming took 6 bases from V and 0 from J, leaving 12 bases between them. This CDR3 spans 15 amino acids.

The rearrangement joins TRBV7-3 to TRBJ2-5; 10 nucleotides agree with TRBD1. The CDR3 is 15 amino acids. The V gene's germline CDR1 is SGHTA and CDR2 FQGTGA. With 4 bases clipped from V and 3 bases from J, the junction kept 5 bases outside the gene matches. CDR3 in amino acids: CASSSPGTGEETQYF. The DNA of the CDR3 is TGTGCCAGCAGCTCCCCCGGGACAGGGGAAGAGACCCAGTACTTC. The full variable domain, its missing parts supplied by reference TRBV7-3 and TRBJ2-5, is GAGVSQTPSNKVTEKGKYVELRCDPISGHTALYWYRQSLGQGPEFLIYFQGTGAADDSGLPNDRFFAVRPEGSVSTLKIQRTERGDSAVYLCASSSPGTGEETQYFGPGTRLLVL.

The rearrangement links TRBV28 to TRBJ2-5; TRBD2 agrees at 9 bases. Losses at the gene ends were 8 bases for V and 3 bases for J; bases not matched to a gene: 4. CDR3 length: 13 residues. Germline CDR1 MDHEN, CDR2 SYDVKM. The CDR3 loop reads CASGRGGEETQYF. CDR3 in DNA: TGTGCCAGCGGCCGCGGGGGGGAAGAGACCCAGTACTTC.

The chain couples TRBV19 to TRBJ1-4; TRBD1 aligns across 8 bases. The germline V gene has CDR1 LNHDA and CDR2 SQIVND (reference sequence). The CDR3 has 14 residues. Germline trimming cut 5 bases from V and 4 bases from J; bases unmatched to any gene: 3. This CDR3 is CASSRQGINEKLFF. In nucleotides, the CDR3 is TGTGCCAGTAGTCGACAGGGGATTAATGAAAAACTGTTTTTT.

CDR3 sequence (DNA): TGTGCCAGCTCACCACGAGGGGACCACGAGCAGTACTTC. Residues: CASSPRGDHEQYF. This sequence joins TRBV18 and TRBJ2-7; tentatively, D is TRBD1 or TRBD2 (5 bases each). Trimming pared 1 base from V and 5 bases from J, leaving 9 bases between. Germline V gene lookup returns CDR1 KGHSH and CDR2 LQKENI. The CDR3 totals 13 residues.

V gene TRBV12-5 combines with J gene TRBJ2-3; 8 nucleotides match TRBD2. This CDR3 is 14 amino acids long. After removal of 7 bases from V and 5 bases from J, the junction contained 8 bases not matched to a gene. CDR1 and CDR2 (germline): LGHNT, FRNRAP. CDR3 region: CASAGSGKVDTQYF. CDR3 nucleotide sequence: TGTGCTAGTGCCGGTAGCGGGAAGGTAGATACGCAGTATTTT.

The chain is built from TRBV5-6 and TRBJ1-2; 7 bases map to TRBD1. V lost 4 bases and J lost 0; bases outside the gene matches: 18. This CDR3 has 19 amino acids. From germline, CDR1 is SGHDT and CDR2 YYEEEE. DNA for the CDR3: TGTGCCAGCAGCGCCTGGACAGGCGACAACCTACCACCTAACTATGGCTACACCTTC. Its translation is CASSAWTGDNLPPNYGYTF.

The rearrangement uses TRBV25-1 and TRBJ1-4, with no clear D. CDR1 is MGHDK and CDR2 is SYGVNS in the germline V gene. There are 12 residues in the CDR3. Trimming stripped 6 bases from V and 8 bases from J, with 10 bases between. CDR3 residues: CASSGPPEKLFF. The DNA of the CDR3 is TGTGCCAGCAGCGGGCCACCGGAAAAACTGTTTTTT.

The chain recombines TRBV4-3 with TRBJ2-3; either TRBD1 or TRBD2 may supply D (6 bases each). Germline CDR1 is LGHNA and CDR2 is YSLEER. V shed 3 bases and J shed 2 bases, with 12 bases lying between them. This CDR3 is 15 amino acids long. This CDR3 reads CASSQGGSLTDTQYF. CDR3 DNA: TGCGCCAGCAGCCAGGGGGGCTCCCTCACAGATACGCAGTATTTT.

The chain joins TRBV7-2 to TRBJ1-1; TRBD1 is a possible D gene (5 bases). Germline CDR1 reads SGHTA; CDR2 reads FQGNSA. Trimming shortened V by 2 bases and J by 1 base, and 11 bases separated the two germline ends. This CDR3 has 15 residues. As DNA, the CDR3 is TGTGCCAGCAGCTTACAGGGTCAGCGGAACACTGAAGCTTTCTTT. Translation: CASSLQGQRNTEAFF.

The chain recombines TRBV28 with TRBJ2-2; 7 positions match TRBD1. Germline V gene lookup returns CDR1 MDHEN and CDR2 SYDVKM. Trimming removed 6 bases from V and 4 bases from J; junction bases left unmatched: 8. The CDR3 spans 15 residues. The CDR3 sequence is CASRAQGRSTGELFF. CDR3 nucleotides: TGTGCCAGCAGGGCACAGGGGCGAAGCACCGGGGAGCTGTTTTTT.

The V and J genes are TRBV13 and TRBJ1-3; D gene unclear. CDR1 is PRHDT and CDR2 is FYEKMQ in the germline V gene (reference sequence). This CDR3 comprises 19 residues. The V and J ends lost 4 bases and 0 bases respectively, with 22 bases between them. The CDR3 bases are TGTGCCAGCAGCTCCCTCGTGGGCCGACATTCTAGCTCTGGAAACACCATATATTTT. It yields the protein CASSSLVGRHSSSGNTIYF.

V gene TRBV2 combines with J gene TRBJ1-1; D not certain. Germline CDR1 reads SNHLY; CDR2 reads FYNNEI. V was cut by 6 bases and J by 1 base, with 9 bases left in between. The CDR3 has 13 amino acids. As DNA, the CDR3 is TGTGCCAGCAGCCGTCGGGGGAACACTGAAGCTTTCTTT. Amino acids: CASSRRGNTEAFF.

The V call is TRBV6-6, the J call TRBJ2-7; 9 bases agree with TRBD1. J gave up 1 base and V 0 bases, and 1 base lay outside the gene matches. The germline CDR1 and CDR2 sequences are MNHNY and SVGAGI (reference sequence). This CDR3 spans 15 amino acids. The CDR3 DNA follows: TGTGCCAGCAGTTACTCAGGACAGGGGTCCTACGAGCAGTACTTC. This encodes CASSYSGQGSYEQYF.

V and J are TRBV18 and TRBJ1-1; 12 bases match TRBD1. The CDR3 is made up of 16 amino acids. Trimming removed 5 bases from V and 3 bases from J; junction bases left unmatched: 7. The V gene's germline CDR1 is KGHSH and CDR2 LQKENI. CDR3 region: CASSYGTGGWYTEAFF. CDR3 sequence (DNA): TGTGCCAGCTCATATGGGACAGGGGGCTGGTACACTGAAGCTTTCTTT.

J is TRBJ1-1 and V is TRBV18; D unresolved. Germline CDR1 is KGHSH and CDR2 is LQKENI. The CDR3 loop spans 13 amino acids. Trimming left V 3 bases short and J 3 bases short, with 8 bases between. The CDR3 sequence is CASSPLEDTEAFF. CDR3 DNA: TGTGCCAGCTCACCCCTGGAGGACACTGAAGCTTTCTTT.

The rearrangement links TRBV28 to TRBJ1-1, with D possibly being TRBD1 (6 bases). Looked up from germline, CDR1 is MDHEN and CDR2 is SYDVKM. This CDR3 is built from 15 residues. Trimming left V 4 bases short and J 4 bases short, with 16 bases between. Here the CDR3 reads CASSYGGAVITEAFF. In DNA form, the CDR3 reads TGTGCCAGCAGTTACGGGGGCGCGGTAATCACTGAAGCTTTCTTT.

This clone was found a few times. The chain couples TRBV5-1 to TRBJ1-5, with TRBD1 as a possible D gene (5 bases). The CDR3 extends over 15 amino acids. CDR1 is SGHRS, CDR2 YFSETQ, per germline. V lost 0 bases to trimming and J lost 1 base, with 8 bases between them. CDR3 coding DNA: TGCGCCAGCAGCTTGGCGGGACGGAGCAATCAGCCCCAGCATTTT. This sequence encodes CASSLAGRSNQPQHF.

V gene TRBV7-2 combines with J gene TRBJ2-1; D is perhaps TRBD2 (5 bases). The CDR3 spans 14 residues. The germline CDR1 and CDR2 sequences are SGHTA and FQGNSA. Trimming took off 4 bases at V and 5 bases at J, with 12 bases between the two ends. CDR3 sequence (DNA): TGTGCCAGCAGCTCCTCGCTAGCAAACAATGAGCAGTTCTTC. It translates to CASSSSLANNEQFF.

The chain recombines TRBV11-2 with TRBJ1-4; tentatively, D is TRBD1 (5 bases). This CDR3 has 14 residues. Trimming took off 5 bases at V and 7 bases at J, with 14 bases between the two ends. Germline lookup yields CDR1 SGHAT and CDR2 FQNNGV. The CDR3 loop reads CASSPRAGSEKLFF. The CDR3 DNA reads as TGTGCCAGCAGCCCCCGGGCAGGGAGTGAAAAACTGTTTTTT.

V and J are TRBV7-2 and TRBJ1-6; D possibly corresponds to TRBD1 (5 bases). The CDR3 spans 15 residues. Germline CDR1 and CDR2: SGHTA and FQGNSA. Trimming pared 5 bases from V and 7 bases from J, leaving 15 bases between. The chain's CDR3 is CASSLPRAGNSPLHF. CDR3 in DNA: TGTGCCAGCAGCCTTCCCAGGGCCGGGAATTCACCCCTCCACTTT.

This clone was recorded a few times. The rearrangement uses TRBV10-3 and TRBJ1-1; D possibly corresponds to TRBD1 (6 bases). CDR1 and CDR2 (germline): ENHRY, SYGVKD. V was clipped by 6 bases and J by 1 base, with 6 bases between them. This CDR3 has 12 residues. CDR3 protein: CAIRGQNTEAFF. The CDR3 DNA follows: TGTGCCATCAGGGGACAGAACACTGAAGCTTTCTTT.

This rearrangement joins TRBV5-1 to TRBJ1-4; D is undetermined. Germline V gene data show CDR1 as SGHRS and CDR2 as YFSETQ. V was pared by 5 bases and J by 7 bases, with 18 bases between. The CDR3 sequence is 15 residues long. CDR3 DNA: TGCGCCAGCAGTCGTGAGCCTGGGGTGGGTGAAAAACTGTTTTTT. It codes for CASSREPGVGEKLFF.